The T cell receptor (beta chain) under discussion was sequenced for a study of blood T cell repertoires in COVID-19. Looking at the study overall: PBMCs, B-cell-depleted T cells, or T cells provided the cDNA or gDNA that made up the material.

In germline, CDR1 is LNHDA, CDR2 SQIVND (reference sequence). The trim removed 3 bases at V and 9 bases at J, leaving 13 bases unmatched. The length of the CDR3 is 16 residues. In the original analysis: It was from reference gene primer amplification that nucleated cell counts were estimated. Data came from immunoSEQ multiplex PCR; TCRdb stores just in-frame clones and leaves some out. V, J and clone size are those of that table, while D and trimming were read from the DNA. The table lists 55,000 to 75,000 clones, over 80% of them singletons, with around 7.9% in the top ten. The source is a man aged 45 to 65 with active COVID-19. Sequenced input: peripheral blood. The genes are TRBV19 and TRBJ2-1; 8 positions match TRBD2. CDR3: CASSIAGGRVLGEQFF. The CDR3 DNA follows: TGTGCCAGTAGTATCGCGGGAGGTCGGGTCCTTGGTGAGCAGTTCTTC.